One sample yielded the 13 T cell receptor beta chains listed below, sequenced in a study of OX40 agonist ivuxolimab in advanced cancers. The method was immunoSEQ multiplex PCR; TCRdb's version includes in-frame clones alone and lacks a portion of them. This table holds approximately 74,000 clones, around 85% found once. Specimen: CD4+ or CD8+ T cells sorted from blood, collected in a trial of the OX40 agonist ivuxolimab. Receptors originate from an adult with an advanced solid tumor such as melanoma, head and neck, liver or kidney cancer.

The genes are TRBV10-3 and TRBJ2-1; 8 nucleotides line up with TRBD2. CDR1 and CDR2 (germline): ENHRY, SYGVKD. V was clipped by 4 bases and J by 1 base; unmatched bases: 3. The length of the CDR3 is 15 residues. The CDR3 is CAISGIAGSYNEQFF. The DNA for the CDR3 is TGTGCCATCAGTGGGATAGCGGGATCCTACAATGAGCAGTTCTTC.

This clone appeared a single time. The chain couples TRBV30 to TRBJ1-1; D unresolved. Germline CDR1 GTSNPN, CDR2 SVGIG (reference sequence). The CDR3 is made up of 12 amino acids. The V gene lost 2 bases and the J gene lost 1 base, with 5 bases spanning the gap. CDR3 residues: CAWSYRNTEAFF. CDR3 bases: TGTGCCTGGAGTTACAGGAACACTGAAGCTTTCTTT.

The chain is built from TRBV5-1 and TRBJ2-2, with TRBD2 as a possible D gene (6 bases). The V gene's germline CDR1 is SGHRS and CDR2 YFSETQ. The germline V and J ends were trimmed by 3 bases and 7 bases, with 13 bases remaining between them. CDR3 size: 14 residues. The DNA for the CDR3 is TGCGCCAGCAGCTCTTCAGCGGGTTTCGGGGAGCTGTTTTTT. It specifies CASSSSAGFGELFF.

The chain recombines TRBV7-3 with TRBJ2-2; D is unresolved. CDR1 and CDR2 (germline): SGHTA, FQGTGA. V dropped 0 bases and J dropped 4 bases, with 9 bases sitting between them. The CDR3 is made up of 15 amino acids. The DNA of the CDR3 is TGTGCCAGCAGCTTAACAGGCCCGGCCACCGGGGAGCTGTTTTTT. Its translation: CASSLTGPATGELFF.

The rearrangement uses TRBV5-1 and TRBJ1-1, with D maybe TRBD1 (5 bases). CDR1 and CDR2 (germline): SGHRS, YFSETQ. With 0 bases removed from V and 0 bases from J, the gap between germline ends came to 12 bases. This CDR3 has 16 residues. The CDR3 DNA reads TGCGCCAGCAGCTTGGGCTACAGACAGATGAACACTGAAGCTTTCTTT. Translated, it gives CASSLGYRQMNTEAFF.

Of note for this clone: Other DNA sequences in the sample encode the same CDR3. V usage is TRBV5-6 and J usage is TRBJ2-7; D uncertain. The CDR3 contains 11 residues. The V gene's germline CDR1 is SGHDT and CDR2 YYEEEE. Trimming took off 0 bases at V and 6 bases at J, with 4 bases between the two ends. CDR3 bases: TGTGCCAGCAGCTTGGGCCCCGAGCAGTACTTC. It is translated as CASSLGPEQYF.

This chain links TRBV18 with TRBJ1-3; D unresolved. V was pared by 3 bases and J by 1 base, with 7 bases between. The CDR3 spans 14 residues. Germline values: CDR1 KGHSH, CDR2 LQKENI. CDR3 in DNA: TGTGCCAGCTCACCCCTCGGTTCTGGAAACACCATATATTTT. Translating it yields CASSPLGSGNTIYF.

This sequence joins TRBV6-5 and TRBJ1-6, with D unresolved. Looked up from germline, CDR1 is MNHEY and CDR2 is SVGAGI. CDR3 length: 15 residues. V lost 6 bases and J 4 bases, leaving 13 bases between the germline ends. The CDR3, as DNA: TGTGCCAGCAGGCCCCCCGGGCGTTATAATTCACCCCTCCACTTT. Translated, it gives CASRPPGRYNSPLHF.

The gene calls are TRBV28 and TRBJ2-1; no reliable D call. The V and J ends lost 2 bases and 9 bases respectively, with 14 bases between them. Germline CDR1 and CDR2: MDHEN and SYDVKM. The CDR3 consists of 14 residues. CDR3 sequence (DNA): TGTGCCAGCAGTTTAAGCTACCCAGTGGGTGAGCAGTTCTTC. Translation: CASSLSYPVGEQFF.

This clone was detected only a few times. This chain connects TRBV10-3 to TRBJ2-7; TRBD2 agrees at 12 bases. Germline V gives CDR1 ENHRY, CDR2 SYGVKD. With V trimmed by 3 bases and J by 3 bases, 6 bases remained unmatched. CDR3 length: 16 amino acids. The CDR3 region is CAISDLGLAGSYEQYF. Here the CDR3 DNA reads TGTGCCATCAGTGACCTAGGACTAGCGGGAAGCTACGAGCAGTACTTC.

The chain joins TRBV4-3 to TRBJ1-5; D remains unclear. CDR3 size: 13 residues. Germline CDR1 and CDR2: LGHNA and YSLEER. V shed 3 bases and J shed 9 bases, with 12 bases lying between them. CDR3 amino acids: CASSHPVGRPQHF. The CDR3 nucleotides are TGCGCCAGCAGCCATCCTGTGGGGAGGCCCCAGCATTTT.

The CDR3 region is CSARKGETQYF. CDR3 DNA: TGCAGTGCTAGAAAGGGAGAGACCCAGTACTTC. This chain connects TRBV20-1 to TRBJ2-5; unclear D gene. The germline V and J ends were trimmed by 2 bases and 4 bases, with 5 bases remaining between them. Germline assignment: CDR1 DFQATT and CDR2 SNEGSKA (reference sequence). The CDR3 has 11 amino acids.

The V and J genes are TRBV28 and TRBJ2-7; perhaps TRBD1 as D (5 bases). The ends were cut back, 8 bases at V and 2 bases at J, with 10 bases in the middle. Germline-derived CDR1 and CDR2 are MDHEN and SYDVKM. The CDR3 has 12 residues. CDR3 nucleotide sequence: TGTGCCAGCGCGACAGTGCCCTACGAGCAGTACTTC. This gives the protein CASATVPYEQYF.